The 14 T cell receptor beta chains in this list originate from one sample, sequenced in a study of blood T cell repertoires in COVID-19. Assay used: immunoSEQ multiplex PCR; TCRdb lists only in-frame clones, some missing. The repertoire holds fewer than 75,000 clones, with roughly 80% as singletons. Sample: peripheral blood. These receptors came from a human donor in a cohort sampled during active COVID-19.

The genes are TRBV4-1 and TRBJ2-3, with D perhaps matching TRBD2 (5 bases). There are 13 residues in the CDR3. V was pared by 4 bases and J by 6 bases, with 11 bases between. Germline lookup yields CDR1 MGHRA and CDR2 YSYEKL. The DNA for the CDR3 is TGCGCCAGCAGCCGCATACTAGGGGATACGCAGTATTTT. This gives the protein CASSRILGDTQYF.

The CDR3 spells CASSLARNSPLHF. CDR3 nucleotides: TGTGCCAGCAGCTTAGCCAGAAATTCACCCCTCCACTTT. V gene TRBV7-9 combines with J gene TRBJ1-6, with D unclear. Trimming removed 0 bases from V and 7 bases from J, with 4 bases in between. Germline V gene sequence: CDR1 SEHNR, CDR2 FQNEAQ (reference sequence). This CDR3 region has 13 residues.

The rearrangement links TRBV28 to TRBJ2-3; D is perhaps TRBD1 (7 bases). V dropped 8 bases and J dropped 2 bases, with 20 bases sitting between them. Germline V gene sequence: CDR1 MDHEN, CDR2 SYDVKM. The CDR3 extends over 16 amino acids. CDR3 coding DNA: TGTGCCAGCTATCAAGCCGGGGGACAGTACACAGATACGCAGTATTTT. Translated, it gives CASYQAGGQYTDTQYF.

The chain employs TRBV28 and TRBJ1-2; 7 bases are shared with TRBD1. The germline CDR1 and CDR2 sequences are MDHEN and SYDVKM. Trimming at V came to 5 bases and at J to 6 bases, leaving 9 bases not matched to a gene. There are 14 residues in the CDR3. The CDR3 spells CASSPPTGLNGYTF. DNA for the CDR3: TGTGCCAGCAGTCCGCCGACAGGGTTGAATGGCTACACCTTC.

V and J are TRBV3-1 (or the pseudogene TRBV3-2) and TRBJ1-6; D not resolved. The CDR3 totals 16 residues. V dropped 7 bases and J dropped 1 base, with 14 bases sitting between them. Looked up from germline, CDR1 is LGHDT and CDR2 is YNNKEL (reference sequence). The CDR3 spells CASTLSGGSYNSPLHF. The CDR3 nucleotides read TGTGCCAGCACCCTGAGCGGAGGGTCCTATAATTCACCCCTCCACTTT.

CDR3 protein: CASSLWQANNEKLFF. The CDR3 DNA is TGTGCCAGCAGCCTATGGCAGGCCAATAATGAAAAACTGTTTTTT. The V gene is TRBV7-2, the J gene TRBJ1-4, with D hard to call. Germline V gene data show CDR1 as SGHTA and CDR2 as FQGNSA. CDR3 length: 15 residues. Trimming removed 5 bases from V and 4 bases from J, with 14 bases in between.

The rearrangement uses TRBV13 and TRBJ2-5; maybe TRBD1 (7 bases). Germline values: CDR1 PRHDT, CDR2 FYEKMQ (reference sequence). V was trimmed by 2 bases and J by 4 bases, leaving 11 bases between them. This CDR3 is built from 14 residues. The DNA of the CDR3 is TGTGCCAGCAGCTTAAGGCAGGGGGGAGAGACCCAGTACTTC. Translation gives CASSLRQGGETQYF.

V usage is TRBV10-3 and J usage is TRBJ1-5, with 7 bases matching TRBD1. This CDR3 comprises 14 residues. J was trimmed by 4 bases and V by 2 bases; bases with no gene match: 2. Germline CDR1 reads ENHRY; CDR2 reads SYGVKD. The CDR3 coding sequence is TGTGCCATCAGTGAGACGACAGGGAATCAGCCCCAGCATTTT. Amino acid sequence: CAISETTGNQPQHF.

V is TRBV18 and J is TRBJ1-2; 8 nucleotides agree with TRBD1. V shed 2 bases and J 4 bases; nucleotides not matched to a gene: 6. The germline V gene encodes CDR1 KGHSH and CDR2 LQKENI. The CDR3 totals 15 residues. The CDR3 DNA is TGTGCCAGCTCACCATCCGGGACAGGTGGCTATGGCTACACCTTC. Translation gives CASSPSGTGGYGYTF.

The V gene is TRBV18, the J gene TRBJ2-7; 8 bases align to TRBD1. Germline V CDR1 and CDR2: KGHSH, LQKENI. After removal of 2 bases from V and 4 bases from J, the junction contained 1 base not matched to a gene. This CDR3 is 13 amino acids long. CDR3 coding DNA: TGTGCCAGCTCACCAGGGACAGGATACGAGCAGTACTTC. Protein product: CASSPGTGYEQYF.

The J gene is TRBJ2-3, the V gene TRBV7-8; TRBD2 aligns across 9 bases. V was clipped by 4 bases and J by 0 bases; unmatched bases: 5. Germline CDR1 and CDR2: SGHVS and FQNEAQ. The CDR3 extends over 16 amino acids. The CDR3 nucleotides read TGTGCCAGCAGCTCAATAGCGGGGGTTAGCACAGATACGCAGTATTTT. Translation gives CASSSIAGVSTDTQYF. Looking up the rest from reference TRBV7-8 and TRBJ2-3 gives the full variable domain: GAGVSQSPRYKVAKRGQDVALRCDPISGHVSLFWYQQALGQGPEFLTYFQNEAQLDKSGLPSDRFFAERPEGSVSTLKIQRTQQEDSAVYLCASSSIAGVSTDTQYFGPGTRLTVL.

This chain's CDR3 is CASSLNSHTDTQYF. CDR3 nucleotides: TGCGCCAGCAGCTTGAACAGCCACACAGATACGCAGTATTTT. The chain recombines TRBV5-1 with TRBJ2-3; D is unresolved. V lost 1 base and J lost 2, with 8 bases in between. Per germline, CDR1 SGHRS and CDR2 YFSETQ. This CDR3 is built from 14 residues. Filled out from reference TRBV5-1 and TRBJ2-3, the complete variable domain reads KAGVTQTPRYLIKTRGQQVTLSCSPISGHRSVSWYQQTPGQGLQFLFEYFSETQRNKGNFPGRFSGRQFSNSRSEMNVSTLELGDSALYLCASSLNSHTDTQYFGPGTRLTVL.

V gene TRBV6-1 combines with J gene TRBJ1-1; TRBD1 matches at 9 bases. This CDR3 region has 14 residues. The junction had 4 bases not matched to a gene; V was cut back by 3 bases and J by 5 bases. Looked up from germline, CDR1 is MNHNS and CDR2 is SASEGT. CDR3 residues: CASSEPGQGTEAFF. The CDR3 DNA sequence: TGTGCCAGCAGTGAGCCCGGACAGGGGACTGAAGCTTTCTTT.

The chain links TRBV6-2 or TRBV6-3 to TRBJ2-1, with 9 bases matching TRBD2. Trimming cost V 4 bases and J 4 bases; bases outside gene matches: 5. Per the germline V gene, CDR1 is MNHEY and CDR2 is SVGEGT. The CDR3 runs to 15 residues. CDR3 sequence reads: CASSSHLAGYNEQFF. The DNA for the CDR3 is TGTGCCAGCAGTTCCCATCTAGCGGGGTACAATGAGCAGTTCTTC.